This T cell receptor beta chain was sequenced for a study of cytomegalovirus exposure and HLA in healthy donors. On this clone itself: Its antigen is still unknown.

Whole-study findings and limits: Analysis performed later showed TCR beta chains linked to HLA being more clonally expanded than equally common others. Researchers reported in a later analysis that a missense DCLRE1C variant was tied to TCR beta V- and J-gene trimming.

Amplification used 60 Vbeta primers and 13 Jbeta primers. Profiling relied on immunoSEQ multiplex PCR, and the TCRdb table lists in-frame clones only, not all of them. The sample has tens of thousands of clones; the top ten hold approximately 3.6%. The source material was PBMCs. This clonotype was sampled from a female donor in good health and CMV-seropositive.

CDR3 residues: CASSLGQGERTDTQYF. CDR3 nucleotides: TGTGCCAGCAGTTTAGGACAGGGGGAGCGGACAGATACGCAGTATTTT. The rearrangement links TRBV28 to TRBJ2-3, with TRBD1 identical over 10 bases. CDR1 is MDHEN and CDR2 is SYDVKM in the germline V gene. The V segment lost 2 bases and the J segment 3 bases; nucleotides outside the gene matches: 5. The CDR3 length is 16 residues.